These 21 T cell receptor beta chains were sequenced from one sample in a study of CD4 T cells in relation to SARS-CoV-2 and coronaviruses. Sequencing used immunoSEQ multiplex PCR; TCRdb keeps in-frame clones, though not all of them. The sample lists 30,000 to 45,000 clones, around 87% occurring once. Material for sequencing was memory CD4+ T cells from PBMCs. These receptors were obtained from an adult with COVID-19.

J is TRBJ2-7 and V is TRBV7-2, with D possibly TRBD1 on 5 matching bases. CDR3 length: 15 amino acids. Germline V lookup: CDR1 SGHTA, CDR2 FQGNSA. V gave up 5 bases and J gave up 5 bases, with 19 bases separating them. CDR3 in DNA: TGTGCCAGCAGCCACCCCTCCAGGGCTCGGCACGAGCAGTACTTC. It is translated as CASSHPSRARHEQYF.

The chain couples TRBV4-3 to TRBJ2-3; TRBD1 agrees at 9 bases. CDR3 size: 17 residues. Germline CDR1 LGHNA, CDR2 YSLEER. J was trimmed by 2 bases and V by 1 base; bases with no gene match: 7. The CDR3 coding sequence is TGCGCCAGCAGCCAAGCCTGGACAGGGGCTCCCACAGATACGCAGTATTTT. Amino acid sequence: CASSQAWTGAPTDTQYF.

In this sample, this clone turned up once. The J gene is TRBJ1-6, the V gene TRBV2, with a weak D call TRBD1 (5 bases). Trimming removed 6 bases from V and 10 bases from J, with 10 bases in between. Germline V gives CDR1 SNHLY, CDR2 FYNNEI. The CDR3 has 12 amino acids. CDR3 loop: CASRGEGSPLHF. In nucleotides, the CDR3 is TGTGCCAGCAGAGGGGAAGGATCACCCCTCCACTTT.

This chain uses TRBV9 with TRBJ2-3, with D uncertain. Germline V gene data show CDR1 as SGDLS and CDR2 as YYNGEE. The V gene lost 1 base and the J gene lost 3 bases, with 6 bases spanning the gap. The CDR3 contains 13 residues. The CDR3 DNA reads TGTGCCAGCAGCGTATATCTGACAGATACGCAGTATTTT. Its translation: CASSVYLTDTQYF.

CDR3 protein: CATTTGRGAVEQYF. The DNA of the CDR3 is TGTGCCACCACTACCGGACGGGGGGCGGTTGAGCAGTACTTC. This chain connects TRBV7-2 to TRBJ2-7; D may be TRBD2 (7 bases). Trimming removed 10 bases at V and 7 bases at J, with 23 bases between. Germline V gene sequence: CDR1 SGHTA, CDR2 FQGNSA. CDR3 size: 14 residues.

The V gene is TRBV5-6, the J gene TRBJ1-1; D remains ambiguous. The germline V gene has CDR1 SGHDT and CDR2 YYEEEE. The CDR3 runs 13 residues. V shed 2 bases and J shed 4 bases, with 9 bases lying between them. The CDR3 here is CASSLPSLTEAFF. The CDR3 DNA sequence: TGTGCCAGCAGCTTACCCTCCCTCACTGAAGCTTTCTTT.

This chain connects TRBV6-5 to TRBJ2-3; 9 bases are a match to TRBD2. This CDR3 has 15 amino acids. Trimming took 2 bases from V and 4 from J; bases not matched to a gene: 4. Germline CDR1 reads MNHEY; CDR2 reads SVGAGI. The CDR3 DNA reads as TGTGCCAGCAGTTACGGCTTAGCGGGGGCAGATACGCAGTATTTT. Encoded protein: CASSYGLAGADTQYF.

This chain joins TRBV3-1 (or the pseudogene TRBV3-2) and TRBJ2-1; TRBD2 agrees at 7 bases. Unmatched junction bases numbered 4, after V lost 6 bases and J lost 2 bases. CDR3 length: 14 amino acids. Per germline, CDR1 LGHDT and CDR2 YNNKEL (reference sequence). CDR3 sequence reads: CASRASGTYNEQFF. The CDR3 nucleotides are TGTGCCAGCAGGGCTAGCGGCACCTACAATGAGCAGTTCTTC.

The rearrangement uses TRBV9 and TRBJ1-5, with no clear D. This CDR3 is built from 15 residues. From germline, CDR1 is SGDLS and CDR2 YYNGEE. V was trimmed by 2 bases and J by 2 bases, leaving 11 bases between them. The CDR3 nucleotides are TGTGCCAGCAGCGTGGGTCCCCAGGGCAATCAGCCCCAGCATTTT. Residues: CASSVGPQGNQPQHF.

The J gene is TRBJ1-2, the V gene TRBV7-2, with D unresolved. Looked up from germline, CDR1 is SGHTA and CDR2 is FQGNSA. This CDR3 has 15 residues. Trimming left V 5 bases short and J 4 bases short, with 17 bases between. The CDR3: CASSPTLANSYGYTF. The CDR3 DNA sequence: TGTGCCAGCAGCCCCACCCTCGCGAATTCCTATGGCTACACCTTC.

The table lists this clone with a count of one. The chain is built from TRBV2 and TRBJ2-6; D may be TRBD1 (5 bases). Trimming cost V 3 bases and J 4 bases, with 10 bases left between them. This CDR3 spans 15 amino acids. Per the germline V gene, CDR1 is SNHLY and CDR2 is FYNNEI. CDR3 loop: CASSESTAGANVLTF. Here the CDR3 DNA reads TGTGCCAGCAGTGAGTCGACAGCCGGGGCCAACGTCCTGACTTTC.

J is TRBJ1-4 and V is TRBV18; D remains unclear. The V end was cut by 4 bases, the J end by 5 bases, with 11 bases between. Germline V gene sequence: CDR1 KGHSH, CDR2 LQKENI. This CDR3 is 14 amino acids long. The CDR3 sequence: CASSRMTSNEKLFF. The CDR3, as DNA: TGTGCCAGCTCACGGATGACCTCGAATGAAAAACTGTTTTTT.

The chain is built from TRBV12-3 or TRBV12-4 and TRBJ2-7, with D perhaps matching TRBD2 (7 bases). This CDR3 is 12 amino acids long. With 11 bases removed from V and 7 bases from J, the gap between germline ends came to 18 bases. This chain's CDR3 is CAGTRGAREQYF. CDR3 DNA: TGTGCCGGCACACGGGGGGCCCGTGAGCAGTACTTC.

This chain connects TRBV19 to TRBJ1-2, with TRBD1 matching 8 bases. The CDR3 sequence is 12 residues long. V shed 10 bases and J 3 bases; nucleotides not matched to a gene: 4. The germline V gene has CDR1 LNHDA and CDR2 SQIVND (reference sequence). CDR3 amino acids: CATGQGYYGYTF. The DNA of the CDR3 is TGTGCCACCGGACAGGGATACTATGGCTACACCTTC.

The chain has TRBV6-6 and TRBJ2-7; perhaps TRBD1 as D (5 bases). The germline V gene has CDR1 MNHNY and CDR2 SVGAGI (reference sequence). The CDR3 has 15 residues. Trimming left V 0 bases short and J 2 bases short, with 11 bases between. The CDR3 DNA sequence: TGTGCCAGCAGTTACTCGAACAGGAACCCCTACGAGCAGTACTTC. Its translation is CASSYSNRNPYEQYF.

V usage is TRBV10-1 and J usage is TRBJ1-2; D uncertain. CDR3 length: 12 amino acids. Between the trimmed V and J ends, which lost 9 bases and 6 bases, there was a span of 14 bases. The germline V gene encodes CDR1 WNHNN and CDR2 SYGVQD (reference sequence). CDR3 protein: CARGGPLDGYTF. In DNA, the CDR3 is TGCGCCAGGGGAGGTCCCCTGGATGGCTACACCTTC.

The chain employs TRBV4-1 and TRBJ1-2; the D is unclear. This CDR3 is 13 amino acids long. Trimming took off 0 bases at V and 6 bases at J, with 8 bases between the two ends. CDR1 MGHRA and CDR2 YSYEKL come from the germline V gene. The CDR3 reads CASSQEISHGYTF. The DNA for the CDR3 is TGCGCCAGCAGCCAAGAGATTTCCCATGGCTACACCTTC.

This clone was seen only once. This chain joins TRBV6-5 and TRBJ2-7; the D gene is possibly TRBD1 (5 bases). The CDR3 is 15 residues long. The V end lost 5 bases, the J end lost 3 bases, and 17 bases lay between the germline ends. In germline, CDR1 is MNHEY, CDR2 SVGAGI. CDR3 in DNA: TGTGCCAGCAGTCCAACCCAGGGTATTAACTACGAGCAGTACTTC. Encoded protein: CASSPTQGINYEQYF.

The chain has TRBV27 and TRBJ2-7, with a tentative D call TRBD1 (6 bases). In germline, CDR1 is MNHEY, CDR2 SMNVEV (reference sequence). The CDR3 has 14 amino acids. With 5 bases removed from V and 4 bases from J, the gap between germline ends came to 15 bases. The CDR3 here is CASSRTGSWYEQYF. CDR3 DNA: TGTGCCAGCAGTCGTACAGGGTCGTGGTACGAGCAGTACTTC.

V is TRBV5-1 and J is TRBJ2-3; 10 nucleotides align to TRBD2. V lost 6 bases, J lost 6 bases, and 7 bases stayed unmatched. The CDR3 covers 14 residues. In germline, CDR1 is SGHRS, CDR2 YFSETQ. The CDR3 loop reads CASKLAGTRDTQYF. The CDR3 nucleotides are TGCGCCAGCAAACTAGCGGGGACAAGGGATACGCAGTATTTT.

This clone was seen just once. The CDR3 DNA sequence: TGTGCCAGCAGCTGGGACAGCTACACCTTC. Protein sequence: CASSWDSYTF. The rearrangement uses TRBV5-8 and TRBJ1-2, with D perhaps TRBD1 (6 bases). There are 10 residues in the CDR3. Germline V gene lookup returns CDR1 SGHTS and CDR2 YDEGEE. V lost 3 bases to trimming and J lost 9 bases, with 6 bases between them.